The 23 T cell receptor beta chains presented below share a single source sample, sequenced in a study of T cell responses to AZD1222 COVID-19 vaccine. Sequencing was performed with immunoSEQ multiplex PCR; in TCRdb, only in-frame clones are kept and a portion is missing. There are 150,000 to 200,000 clones in the sample; about 89% occur only once, and about 1.9% lies in the top ten. Sequencing was performed on peripheral blood, taken on day 0 of AZD1222 vaccination. The origin of the receptors is an adult in good health.

The rearrangement uses TRBV28 and TRBJ2-1, with 8 bases matching TRBD2. V lost 5 bases and J lost 2; bases outside the gene matches: 11. The CDR3 extends over 17 amino acids. The germline V gene has CDR1 MDHEN and CDR2 SYDVKM. The CDR3 coding sequence is TGTGCCAGCAGTCCTATCCCGGGGGGGCCAACCTACAATGAGCAGTTCTTC. Encoded protein: CASSPIPGGPTYNEQFF.

This clone was counted once. This chain uses TRBV7-8 with TRBJ2-1; D possibly corresponds to TRBD2 (6 bases). V was shortened by 2 bases and J by 4 bases, with 18 bases between the two germline ends. From germline, CDR1 is SGHVS and CDR2 FQNEAQ. CDR3 length: 17 amino acids. The CDR3 here is CASSLRGGGSGYNEQFF. Written as DNA, the CDR3 is TGTGCCAGCAGCTTAAGGGGTGGGGGTAGCGGATACAATGAGCAGTTCTTC.

CDR3 DNA sequence: TGCGCCAGCAGCCCTGGGACAGCCTACAATGAGCAGTTCTTC. Its protein product is CASSPGTAYNEQFF. The chain recombines TRBV4-3 with TRBJ2-1, with 7 bases lining up with TRBD1. Trimming took 4 bases from V and 2 from J; bases not matched to a gene: 2. The germline gives CDR1 LGHNA, CDR2 YSLEER. The length of the CDR3 is 14 residues.

The rearrangement links TRBV7-9 to TRBJ1-1; D is ambiguous. Germline assignment: CDR1 SEHNR and CDR2 FQNEAQ (reference sequence). Trimming removed 3 bases from V and 4 bases from J, with 12 bases in between. CDR3 length: 14 amino acids. CDR3 loop: CASSFEGKITEAFF. The CDR3 coding sequence is TGTGCCAGCAGCTTCGAGGGAAAGATCACTGAAGCTTTCTTT.

This clone was counted only a few times. The chain combines TRBV6-5 with TRBJ1-5, with 8 positions matching TRBD1. This CDR3 spans 16 amino acids. The germline gives CDR1 MNHEY, CDR2 SVGAGI. J was trimmed by 4 bases and V by 4 bases; bases with no gene match: 9. CDR3 sequence: CASSSGQGRFNQPQHF. The CDR3 DNA follows: TGTGCCAGCAGTTCAGGACAGGGAAGGTTTAATCAGCCCCAGCATTTT.

A few counts support this clone. This chain joins TRBV9 and TRBJ1-4; the D gene is possibly TRBD1 (5 bases). V was shortened by 4 bases and J by 8 bases, with 18 bases between the two germline ends. CDR1 is SGDLS, CDR2 YYNGEE, per germline. This CDR3 has 15 amino acids. This CDR3 is CASSPLGGLNEKLFF. The CDR3 DNA reads as TGTGCCAGCAGCCCTCTCGGGGGGTTAAACGAAAAACTGTTTTTT.

This clone was found once. V gene TRBV5-1 combines with J gene TRBJ1-3, with a possible D match to TRBD1 (5 bases). Germline V lookup: CDR1 SGHRS, CDR2 YFSETQ. This CDR3 region has 21 residues. V was clipped by 0 bases and J by 0 bases, with 25 bases between them. CDR3 sequence (DNA): TGCGCCAGCAGCTTGGATGGGACTGCCGGCGATCTCCTTTCCTCTGGAAACACCATATATTTT. Protein product: CASSLDGTAGDLLSSGNTIYF. The full variable domain, completed using reference TRBV5-1 and TRBJ1-3, is KAGVTQTPRYLIKTRGQQVTLSCSPISGHRSVSWYQQTPGQGLQFLFEYFSETQRNKGNFPGRFSGRQFSNSRSEMNVSTLELGDSALYLCASSLDGTAGDLLSSGNTIYFGEGSWLTVV.

The rearrangement links TRBV27 to TRBJ2-7; TRBD2 matches 8 bases. With V trimmed by 8 bases and J by 0 bases, 12 bases remained unmatched. Germline assignment: CDR1 MNHEY and CDR2 SMNVEV (reference sequence). This CDR3 contains 16 residues. The CDR3 spells CASSGPRTSRSYEQYF. In DNA form, the CDR3 reads TGTGCCAGCTCAGGGCCCCGGACTAGCCGCTCCTACGAGCAGTACTTC.

V gene TRBV5-6 combines with J gene TRBJ2-7, with D hard to call. V was cut by 2 bases and J by 7 bases, with 22 bases left in between. The germline V gene encodes CDR1 SGHDT and CDR2 YYEEEE. The CDR3 has 16 amino acids. The DNA for the CDR3 is TGTGCCAGCAGCTTCCGCTACGGAGAGCTACGAGAGGAGCAGTACTTC. Translation gives CASSFRYGELREEQYF. The whole variable domain, filled in from reference TRBV5-6 and TRBJ2-7, reads DAGVTQSPTHLIKTRGQQVTLRCSPKSGHDTVSWYQQALGQGPQFIFQYYEEEERQRGNFPDRFSGHQFPNYSSELNVNALLLGDSALYLCASSFRYGELREEQYFGPGTRLTVT.

This rearrangement joins TRBV4-1 to TRBJ2-5; D could derive from TRBD1 or TRBD2 (6 bases each). Trimming cost V 1 base and J 4 bases, with 16 bases left between them. CDR1 and CDR2 from the germline V gene are MGHRA and YSYEKL. The CDR3 is made up of 16 amino acids. The CDR3 reads CASSQGSSGAGETQYF. CDR3 nucleotide sequence: TGCGCCAGCAGCCAAGGCTCCTCGGGGGCGGGAGAGACCCAGTACTTC.

This clone came up once. The V gene is TRBV21-1, the J gene TRBJ1-2. TRBV21-1 is designated a pseudogene. This CDR3 spans 16 amino acids. For the CDR3, the DNA is TGTGCCAGCAGCCCGGGGACGGCCGTCGCCGATTATGGCTACACCTTC. Translation gives CASSPGTAVADYGYTF.

The chain links TRBV9 to TRBJ2-3; 12 bases are shared with TRBD2. CDR1 is SGDLS, CDR2 YYNGEE, per germline. V trimming: 3 bases; J trimming: 0 bases; junction bases outside the gene matches: 2. The CDR3 is 16 amino acids. The CDR3 bases are TGTGCCAGCAGCGCCGGGACTAGCGGGAGCACAGATACGCAGTATTTT. Its protein product is CASSAGTSGSTDTQYF.

CDR3 nucleotide sequence: TGTGCCTGGAGTTGGCCGGGGGCTGATGGCTACACCTTC. Amino acid sequence: CAWSWPGADGYTF. V usage is TRBV30 and J usage is TRBJ1-2, with a weak D call TRBD1 (6 bases). CDR1 is GTSNPN and CDR2 is SVGIG in the germline V gene (reference sequence). This CDR3 has 13 amino acids. Trimming pared 2 bases from V and 6 bases from J, leaving 13 bases between.

CDR3 in DNA: TGTGCCAGCAGTTTACGATCAGGGTGGGCTGTCAATGAGCAGTTCTTC. Amino acids: CASSLRSGWAVNEQFF. The chain combines TRBV27 with TRBJ2-1, with D maybe TRBD1 (5 bases). The CDR3 is made up of 16 amino acids. Germline V gene sequence: CDR1 MNHEY, CDR2 SMNVEV (reference sequence). Between the trimmed V and J ends, which lost 2 bases and 6 bases, there was a span of 17 bases.

The chain employs TRBV7-6 and TRBJ2-1, with 10 bases identical to TRBD2. With 3 bases clipped from V and 6 bases from J, the junction kept 2 bases outside the gene matches. Germline values: CDR1 SGHVS, CDR2 FNYEAQ. This CDR3 has 14 residues. The CDR3: CASSFSGGSNEQFF. As DNA, the CDR3 is TGTGCCAGCAGCTTTAGCGGGGGGTCCAATGAGCAGTTCTTC. Looking up the rest from reference TRBV7-6 and TRBJ2-1 gives the full variable domain: GAGVSQSPRYKVTKRGQDVALRCDPISGHVSLYWYRQALGQGPEFLTYFNYEAQQDKSGLPNDRFSAERPEGSISTLTIQRTEQRDSAMYRCASSFSGGSNEQFFGPGTRLTVL.

The chain carries TRBV5-4 and TRBJ2-7; 7 positions agree with TRBD2. The V gene end was trimmed by 0 bases and the J gene end by 0 bases; junction bases not matched to a gene: 3. This CDR3 contains 15 residues. The germline V gene has CDR1 SGHNT and CDR2 YYREEE (reference sequence). CDR3 sequence: CASSLAGGGSYEQYF. The CDR3 bases are TGTGCCAGCAGCTTGGCCGGCGGGGGCTCCTACGAGCAGTACTTC.

V gene TRBV2 combines with J gene TRBJ2-2; 9 nucleotides match TRBD1. With V trimmed by 6 bases and J by 6 bases, 8 bases remained unmatched. The CDR3 consists of 15 residues. Germline-derived CDR1 and CDR2 are SNHLY and FYNNEI. CDR3 protein: CASRSGTGRAGELFF. CDR3 DNA: TGTGCCAGCAGGTCCGGGACAGGGAGGGCCGGGGAGCTGTTTTTT.

The V call is TRBV9, the J call TRBJ1-2; D is unresolved. Trimming removed 4 bases from V and 7 bases from J, with 14 bases in between. This CDR3 is 13 amino acids long. In germline, CDR1 is SGDLS, CDR2 YYNGEE. The CDR3 spells CASSPPGIGGYTF. DNA of the CDR3: TGTGCCAGCAGCCCCCCCGGCATAGGTGGCTACACCTTC.

The chain has TRBV10-3 and TRBJ1-1, with TRBD1 matching over 12 bases. The CDR3 has 18 amino acids. V lost 6 bases to trimming and J lost 3 bases; unmatched junction nucleotides: 14. Germline CDR1 is ENHRY and CDR2 is SYGVKD. CDR3 in amino acids: CAISSFPGTGGSYTEAFF. The CDR3 DNA reads TGTGCCATCAGCTCATTCCCCGGGACAGGGGGCAGTTACACTGAAGCTTTCTTT.

This rearrangement joins TRBV10-3 to TRBJ1-1; the match to TRBD1 covers 8 bases. CDR1 and CDR2 (germline): ENHRY, SYGVKD. This CDR3 contains 13 residues. V lost 7 bases and J lost 3; bases outside the gene matches: 4. DNA for the CDR3: TGTGCCATCAAGGACAGGGCGGACACTGAAGCTTTCTTT. Its protein is CAIKDRADTEAFF.

The rearrangement uses TRBV2 and TRBJ1-6, with D unclear. This CDR3 has 13 residues. Germline loops: CDR1 SNHLY, CDR2 FYNNEI. Trimming took off 8 bases at V and 7 bases at J, with 12 bases between the two ends. The CDR3 is CASSRRVNSPLHF. The CDR3 bases are TGTGCCAGCTCGCGGAGGGTAAATTCACCCCTCCACTTT.

The gene calls are TRBV2 and TRBJ2-5, with D possibly matching TRBD1 (6 bases). The length of the CDR3 is 15 residues. Germline V CDR1 and CDR2: SNHLY, FYNNEI. The V end lost 6 bases, the J end lost 3 bases, and 17 bases lay between the germline ends. CDR3 nucleotides: TGTGCCAGCAGCGCCCTCAGTTGGACAGAAGAGACCCAGTACTTC. Its protein product is CASSALSWTEETQYF.

This clone appeared once. This chain links TRBV5-4 with TRBJ2-2; tentatively, D is TRBD1 or TRBD2 (5 bases each). From germline, CDR1 is SGHNT and CDR2 YYREEE (reference sequence). The CDR3 spans 14 residues. V lost 4 bases and J lost 4, with 11 bases in between. The CDR3 region has the DNA TGTGCCAGCAGCAGGGACCCTTCCACCGGGGAGCTGTTTTTT. It translates to CASSRDPSTGELFF.